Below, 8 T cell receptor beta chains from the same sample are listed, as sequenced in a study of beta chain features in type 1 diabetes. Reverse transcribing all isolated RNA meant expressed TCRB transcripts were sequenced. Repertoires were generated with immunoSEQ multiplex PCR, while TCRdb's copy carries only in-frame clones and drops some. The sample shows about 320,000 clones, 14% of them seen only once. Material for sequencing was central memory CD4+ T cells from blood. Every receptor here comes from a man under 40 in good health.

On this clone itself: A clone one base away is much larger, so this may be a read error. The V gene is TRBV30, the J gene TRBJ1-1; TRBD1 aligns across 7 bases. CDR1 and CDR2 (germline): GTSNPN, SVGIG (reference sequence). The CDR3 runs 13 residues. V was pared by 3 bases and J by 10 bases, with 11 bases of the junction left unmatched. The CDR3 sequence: CAWREGQAVGAFF. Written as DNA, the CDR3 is TGTGCCTGGAGGGAAGGACAGGCAGTGGGAGCTTTCTTT.

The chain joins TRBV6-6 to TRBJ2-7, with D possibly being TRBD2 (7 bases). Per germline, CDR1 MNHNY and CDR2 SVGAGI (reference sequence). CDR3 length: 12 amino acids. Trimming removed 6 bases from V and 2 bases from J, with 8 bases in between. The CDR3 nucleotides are TGTGCCAGCAGCGGGGGGCCCTACGAGCAGTACGTC. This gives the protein CASSGGPYEQYV.

The CDR3: CASSSGNTGELFF. The CDR3 region has the DNA TGCGCCAGCAGCTCAGGGAACACCGGGGAGCTGTTTTTT. V usage is TRBV10-1 and J usage is TRBJ2-2; no clear D gene. Germline CDR1 reads WNHNN; CDR2 reads SYGVQD (reference sequence). This CDR3 spans 13 amino acids. The V end was cut by 6 bases, the J end by 1 base, with 6 bases between.

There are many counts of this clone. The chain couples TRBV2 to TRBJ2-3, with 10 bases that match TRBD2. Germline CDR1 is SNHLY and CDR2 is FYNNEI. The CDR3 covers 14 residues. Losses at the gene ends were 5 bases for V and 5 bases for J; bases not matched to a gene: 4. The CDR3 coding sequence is TGTGCCAGCAGTACTCGGACTAGCGGAGATACGCAGTATTTT. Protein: CASSTRTSGDTQYF.

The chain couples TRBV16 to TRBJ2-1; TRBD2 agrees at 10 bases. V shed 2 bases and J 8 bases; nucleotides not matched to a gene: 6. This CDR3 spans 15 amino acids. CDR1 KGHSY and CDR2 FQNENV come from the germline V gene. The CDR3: CASSQGLAGVDEQFF. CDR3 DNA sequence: TGTGCCAGCAGCCAAGGGCTAGCGGGAGTGGATGAGCAGTTCTTC.

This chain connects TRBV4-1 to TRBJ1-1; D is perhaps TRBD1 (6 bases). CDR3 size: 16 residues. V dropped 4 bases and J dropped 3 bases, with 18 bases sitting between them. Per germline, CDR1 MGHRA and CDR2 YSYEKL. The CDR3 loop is CASSPQGRWGDTEAFF. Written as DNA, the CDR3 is TGCGCCAGCAGCCCCCAGGGGAGGTGGGGGGACACTGAAGCTTTCTTT.

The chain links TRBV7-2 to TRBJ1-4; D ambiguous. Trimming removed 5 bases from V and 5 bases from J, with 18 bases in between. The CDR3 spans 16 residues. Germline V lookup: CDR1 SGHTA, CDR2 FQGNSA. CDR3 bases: TGTGCCAGCAGCCAACGGCCGGGCAGGTCGAATGAAAAACTGTTTTTT. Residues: CASSQRPGRSNEKLFF. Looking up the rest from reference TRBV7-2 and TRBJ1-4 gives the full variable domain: GAGVSQSPSNKVTEKGKDVELRCDPISGHTALYWYRQSLGQGLEFLIYFQGNSAPDKSGLPSDRFSAERTGGSVSTLTIQRTQQEDSAVYLCASSQRPGRSNEKLFFGSGTQLSVL.

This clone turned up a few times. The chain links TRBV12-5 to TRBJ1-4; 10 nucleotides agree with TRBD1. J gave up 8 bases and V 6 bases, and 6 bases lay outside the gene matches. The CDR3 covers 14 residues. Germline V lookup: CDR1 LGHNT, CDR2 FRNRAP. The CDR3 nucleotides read TGTGCTAGTGGCCTGGGACAGGGGAGGGAAAAACTGTTTTTT. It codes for CASGLGQGREKLFF.